This TCR beta chain was documented in a study of T cells in tuberculosis. Only in-frame clones appear in the TCRdb table, and some are missing; sequencing was by immunoSEQ multiplex PCR. The sample consists of around 22,000 clones, over 95% of them appearing once. Study-level points and caveats: Smaller alpha distances in active tuberculosis partly reflected shorter CDR3-alpha lengths. Active tuberculosis alpha repertoires lay closer to GMM-specific TCRs than controls'. Samples were chosen by availability of cryopreserved specimens.

CDR1 is SGHRS, CDR2 YFSETQ, per germline. This CDR3 is 15 amino acids long. V was shortened by 0 bases and J by 3 bases, with 10 bases between the two germline ends. Remarks on this clone: The target antigen is unknown.

The sample comprised PBMCs. The chain combines TRBV5-1 with TRBJ1-3; D is undetermined. The receptor's source is a donor between 10 and 35 years old with latent tuberculosis or without tuberculosis infection. CDR3 loop: CASSLEIRSGNTIYF. The CDR3 coding sequence is TGCGCCAGCAGCTTGGAAATTCGTAGTGGAAACACCATATATTTT.